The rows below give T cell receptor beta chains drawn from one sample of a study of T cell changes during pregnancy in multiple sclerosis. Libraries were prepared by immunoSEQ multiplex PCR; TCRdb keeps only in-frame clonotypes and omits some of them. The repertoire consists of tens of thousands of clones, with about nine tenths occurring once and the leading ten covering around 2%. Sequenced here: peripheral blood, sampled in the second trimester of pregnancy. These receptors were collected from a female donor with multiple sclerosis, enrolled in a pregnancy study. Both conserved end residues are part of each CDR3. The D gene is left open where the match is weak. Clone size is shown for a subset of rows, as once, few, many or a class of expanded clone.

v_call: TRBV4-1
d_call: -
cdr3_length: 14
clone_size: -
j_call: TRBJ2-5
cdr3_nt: TGCGCCAGCAGCCAAGCAACAAAACAAGAGACCCAGTACTTC
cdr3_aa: CASSQATKQETQYF

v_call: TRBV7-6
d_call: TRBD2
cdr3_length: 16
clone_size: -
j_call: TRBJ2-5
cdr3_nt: TGTGCCAGCAGCTCGGGACTAGCGGGAGGCCAAGAGACCCAGTACTTC
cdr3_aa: CASSSGLAGGQETQYF

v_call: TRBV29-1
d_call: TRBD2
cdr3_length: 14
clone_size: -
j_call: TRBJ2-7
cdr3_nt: TGCAGCGTTGGGAAGCGGGACTCCTCCTACGAGCAGTACTTC
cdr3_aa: CSVGKRDSSYEQYF

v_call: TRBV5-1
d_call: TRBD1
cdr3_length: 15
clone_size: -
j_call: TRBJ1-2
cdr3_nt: TGCGCCAGCAGCTTGGTTGGACAGGGGGCACAAGGCTACACCTTC
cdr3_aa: CASSLVGQGAQGYTF

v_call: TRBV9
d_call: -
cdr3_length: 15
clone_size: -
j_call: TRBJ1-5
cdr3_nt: TGTGCCAGCAGCGCATCCGGGGGACCCCATCAGCCCCAGCATTTT
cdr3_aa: CASSASGGPHQPQHF

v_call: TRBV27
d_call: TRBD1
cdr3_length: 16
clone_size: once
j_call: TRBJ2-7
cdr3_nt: TGTGCCAGCATGATGGACGGGACAGGGGACCTCTACGAGCAGTACTTC
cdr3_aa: CASMMDGTGDLYEQYF

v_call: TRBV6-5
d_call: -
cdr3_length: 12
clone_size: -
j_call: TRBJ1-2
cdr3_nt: TGTGCCAGCAGAGCAGGGTGGTATGGCTACACCTTC
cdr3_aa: CASRAGWYGYTF

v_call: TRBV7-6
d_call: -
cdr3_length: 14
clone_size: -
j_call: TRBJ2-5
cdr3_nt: TGTGCCAGCAGCTTATTTCTGGGGGGAGAGACCCAGTACTTC
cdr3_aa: CASSLFLGGETQYF

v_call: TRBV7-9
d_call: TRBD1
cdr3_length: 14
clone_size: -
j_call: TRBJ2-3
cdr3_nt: TGTGCCAGCAGCTACGACAGGGGAACAGATACGCAGTATTTT
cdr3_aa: CASSYDRGTDTQYF

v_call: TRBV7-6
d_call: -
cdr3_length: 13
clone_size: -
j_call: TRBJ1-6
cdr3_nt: TGTGCCAGCAGCTTAACAGGGAATTCACCCCTCCACTTT
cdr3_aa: CASSLTGNSPLHF

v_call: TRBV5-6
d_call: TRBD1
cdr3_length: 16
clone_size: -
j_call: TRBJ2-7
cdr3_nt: TGTGCCAGCAGCCCGGGACAGGGCTTTTGGAACGTCGAGCAGTACTTC
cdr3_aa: CASSPGQGFWNVEQYF

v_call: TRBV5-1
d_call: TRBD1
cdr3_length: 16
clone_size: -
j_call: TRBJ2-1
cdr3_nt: TGCGCCAGCAGCTCGGGCAGGACAGGGGGTAACAATGAGCAGTTCTTC
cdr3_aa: CASSSGRTGGNNEQFF

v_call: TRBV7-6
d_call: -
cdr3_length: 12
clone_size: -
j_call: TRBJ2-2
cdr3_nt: TGTGCCAGCAGCTCCTTCACCGGGGAGCTGTTTTTT
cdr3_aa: CASSSFTGELFF

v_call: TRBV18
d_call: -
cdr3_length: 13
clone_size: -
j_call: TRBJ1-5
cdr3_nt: TGTGCCAGCTCACAGGGGTTCGATCAGCCCCAGCATTTT
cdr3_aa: CASSQGFDQPQHF

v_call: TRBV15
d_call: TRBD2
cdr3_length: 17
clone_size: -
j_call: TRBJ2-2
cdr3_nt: TGTGCCACCAGCCCCGTGGGCGGGAGGGCGAACACCGGGGAGCTGTTTTTT
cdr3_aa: CATSPVGGRANTGELFF

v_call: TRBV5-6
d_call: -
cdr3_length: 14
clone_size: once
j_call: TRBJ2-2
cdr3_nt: TGTGCCAGCATACTGGGGGCGCGGTCCGGGGAGCTGTTTTTT
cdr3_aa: CASILGARSGELFF

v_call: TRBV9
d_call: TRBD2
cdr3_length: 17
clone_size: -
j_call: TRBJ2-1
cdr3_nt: TGTGCCAGCAGCGTAAATCGGGGCCAGCGGGGGCACAATGAGCAGTTCTTC
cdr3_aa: CASSVNRGQRGHNEQFF

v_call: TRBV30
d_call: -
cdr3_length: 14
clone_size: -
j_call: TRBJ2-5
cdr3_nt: TGTGCCTGGACGAACGGGGGACTCCAAGAGACCCAGTACTTC
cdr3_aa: CAWTNGGLQETQYF

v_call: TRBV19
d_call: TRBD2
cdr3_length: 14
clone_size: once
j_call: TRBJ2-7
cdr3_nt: TGTGCCAGTAGGAGTAGCGGGAGCTCCTACGAGCAGTACTTC
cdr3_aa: CASRSSGSSYEQYF

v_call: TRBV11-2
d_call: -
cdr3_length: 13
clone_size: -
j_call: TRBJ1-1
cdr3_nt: TGTGCCAGCAGGTCCCGGGGGAACACTGAAGCTTTCTTT
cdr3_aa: CASRSRGNTEAFF

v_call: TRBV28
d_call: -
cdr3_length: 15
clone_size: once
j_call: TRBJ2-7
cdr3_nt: TGTGCCAGCAGCGCCGGCGGGACTCGTTCCTACGAGCAGTACTTC
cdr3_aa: CASSAGGTRSYEQYF

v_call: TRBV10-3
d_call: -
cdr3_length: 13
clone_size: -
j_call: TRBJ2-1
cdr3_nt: TGTGCCATCAGTGAGTCCCCTTACAATGAGCAGTTCTTC
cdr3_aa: CAISESPYNEQFF

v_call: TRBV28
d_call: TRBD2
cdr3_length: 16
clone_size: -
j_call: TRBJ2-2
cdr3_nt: TGTGCCAGCAGAGAAGTAGCGGGAGGGCCGGCCGGGGAGCTGTTTTTT
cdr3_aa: CASREVAGGPAGELFF

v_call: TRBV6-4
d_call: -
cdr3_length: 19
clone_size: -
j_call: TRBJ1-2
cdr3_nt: TGTGCCAGCAGTGACGGGTGGGGGACTACGCCGGGAACTAACTATGGCTACACCTTC
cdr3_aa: CASSDGWGTTPGTNYGYTF

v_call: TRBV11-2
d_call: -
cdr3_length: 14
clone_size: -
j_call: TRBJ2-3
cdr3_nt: TGTGCCAGCAGCTTAGAAACAGGGACAGATACGCAGTATTTT
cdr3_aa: CASSLETGTDTQYF

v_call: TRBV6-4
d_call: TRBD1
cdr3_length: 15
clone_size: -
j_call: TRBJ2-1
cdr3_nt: TGTGCCAGCAGTGACTCAGAAGACAGGGCCAATGAGCAGTTCTTC
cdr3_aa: CASSDSEDRANEQFF

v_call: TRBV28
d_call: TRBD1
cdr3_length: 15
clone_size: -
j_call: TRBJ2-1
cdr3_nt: TGTGCCAGCAGGAACCCCGGGACAGGGGGCAATGAGCAGTTCTTC
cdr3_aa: CASRNPGTGGNEQFF

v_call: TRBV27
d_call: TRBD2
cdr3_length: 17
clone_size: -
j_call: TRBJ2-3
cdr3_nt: TGTGCCAGCAGTTTATATTCTAGCGGGACAATTTTGGATACGCAGTATTTT
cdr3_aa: CASSLYSSGTILDTQYF

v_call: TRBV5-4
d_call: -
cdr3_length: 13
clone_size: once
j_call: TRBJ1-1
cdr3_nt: TGTGCCAGCAGCTTGGTGGGACATGGGGTCGCTTTCTTT
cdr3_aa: CASSLVGHGVAFF

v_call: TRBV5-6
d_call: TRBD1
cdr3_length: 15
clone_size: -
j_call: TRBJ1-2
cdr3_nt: TGTGCCAGCAGCTTGGGGACAGGGATGGCGGATGGCTACACCTTC
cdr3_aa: CASSLGTGMADGYTF

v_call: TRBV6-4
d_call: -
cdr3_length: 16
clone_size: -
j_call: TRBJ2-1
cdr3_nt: TGTGCCAGCAGTGAACGAACGGACAGCTCCTACAATGAGCAGTTCTTC
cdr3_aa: CASSERTDSSYNEQFF

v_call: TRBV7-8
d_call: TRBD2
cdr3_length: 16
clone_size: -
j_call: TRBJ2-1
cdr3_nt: TGTGCCAGCAGCCCTCTCACCTTAGCGGGAGGCAATGAGCAGTTCTTC
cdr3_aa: CASSPLTLAGGNEQFF

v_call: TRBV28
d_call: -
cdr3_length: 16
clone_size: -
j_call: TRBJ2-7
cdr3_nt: TGTGCCAGCAGTTTAAGTCTGGCCGAGCGTACCTACGAGCAGTACTTC
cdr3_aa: CASSLSLAERTYEQYF

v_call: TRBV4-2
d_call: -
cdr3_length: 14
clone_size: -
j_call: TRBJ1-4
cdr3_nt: TGTGCCAGCAGCCCTGGGCAGTTTAATGAAAAACTGTTTTTT
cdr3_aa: CASSPGQFNEKLFF

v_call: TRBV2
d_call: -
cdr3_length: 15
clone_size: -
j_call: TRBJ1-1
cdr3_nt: TGTGCCAGCAAGGGGGGGGGCACGAGGAACACTGAAGCTTTCTTT
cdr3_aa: CASKGGGTRNTEAFF

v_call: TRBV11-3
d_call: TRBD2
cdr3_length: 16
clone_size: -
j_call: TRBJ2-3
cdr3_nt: TGTGCCAGCAGCCCCGGGACTAGGACGTTTGCAGATACGCAGTATTTT
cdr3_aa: CASSPGTRTFADTQYF

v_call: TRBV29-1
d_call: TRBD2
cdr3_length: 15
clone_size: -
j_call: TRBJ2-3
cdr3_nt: TGCAGCGTTGAAGTGGCGGGAGGGCCGGTGGATACGCAGTATTTT
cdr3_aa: CSVEVAGGPVDTQYF

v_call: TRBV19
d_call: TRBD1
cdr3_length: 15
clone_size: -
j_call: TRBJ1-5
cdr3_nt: TGTGCCAGTAGCCGCCCGGGACAGGGGAATCAGCCCCAGCATTTT
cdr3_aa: CASSRPGQGNQPQHF

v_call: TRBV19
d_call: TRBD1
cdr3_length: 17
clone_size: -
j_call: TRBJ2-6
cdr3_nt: TGTGCCAGTAGTCGCGGGACAGGCCTCTCTGGGGCCAACGTCCTGACTTTC
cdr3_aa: CASSRGTGLSGANVLTF

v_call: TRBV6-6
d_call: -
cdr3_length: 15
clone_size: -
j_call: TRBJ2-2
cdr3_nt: TGTGCCGCCAAAAATGGGACAACGAACACCGGGGAGCTGTTTTTT
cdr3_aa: CAAKNGTTNTGELFF

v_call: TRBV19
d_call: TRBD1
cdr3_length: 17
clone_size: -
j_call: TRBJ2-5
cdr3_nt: TGTGCCAGTAGGGGACAGGGGGCTGCGTCGGGTAGGGAGACCCAGTACTTC
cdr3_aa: CASRGQGAASGRETQYF

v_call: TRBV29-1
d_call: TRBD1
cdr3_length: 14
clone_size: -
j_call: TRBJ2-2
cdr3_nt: TGCAGCGCCGGACAGGGGACGAACACCGGGGAGCTGTTTTTT
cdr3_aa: CSAGQGTNTGELFF

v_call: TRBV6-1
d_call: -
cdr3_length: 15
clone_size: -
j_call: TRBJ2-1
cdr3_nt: TGTGCCAGCAGTGAAGCGCCAACAGCCAACAATGAGCAGTTCTTC
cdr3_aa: CASSEAPTANNEQFF

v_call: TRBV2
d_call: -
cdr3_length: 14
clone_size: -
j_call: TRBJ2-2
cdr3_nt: TGTGCCAGCGGAGGGCCAGGGAACACCGGGGAGCTGTTTTTT
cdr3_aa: CASGGPGNTGELFF

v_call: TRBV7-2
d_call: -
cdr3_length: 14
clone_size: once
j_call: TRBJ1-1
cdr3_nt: TGTGCCAGCAAGATATCAAGCGGGGGGACTGAAGCTTTCTTT
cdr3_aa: CASKISSGGTEAFF

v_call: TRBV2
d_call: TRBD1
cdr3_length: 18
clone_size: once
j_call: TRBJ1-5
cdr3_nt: TGTGCCAGCAGTGACGCAGGGGGAGAGGACTATAGCAATCAGCCCCAGCATTTT
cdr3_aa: CASSDAGGEDYSNQPQHF

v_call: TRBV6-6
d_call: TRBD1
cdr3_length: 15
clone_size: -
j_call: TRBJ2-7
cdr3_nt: TGTGCCAGCAGTTCATTGGGGACAGGGGGCTACGAGCAGTACTTC
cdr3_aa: CASSSLGTGGYEQYF

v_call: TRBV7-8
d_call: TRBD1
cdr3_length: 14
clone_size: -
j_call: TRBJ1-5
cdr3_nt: TGTGCCAGCAGGGGACCCAGGGGGGATCAGCCCCAGCATTTT
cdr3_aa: CASRGPRGDQPQHF

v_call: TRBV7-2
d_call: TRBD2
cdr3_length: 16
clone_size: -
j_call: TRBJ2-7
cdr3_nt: TGTGCCAGCAGCTTAGTGGGCGCGGGGGGGCCCTACGAGCAGTACTTC
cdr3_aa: CASSLVGAGGPYEQYF

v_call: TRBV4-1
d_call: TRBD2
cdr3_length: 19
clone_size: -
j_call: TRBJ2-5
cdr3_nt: TGCGCCAGCAGCCAAGCCTTCGGGGATATACGGGAGGGCCGAGAGACCCAGTACTTC
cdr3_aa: CASSQAFGDIREGRETQYF

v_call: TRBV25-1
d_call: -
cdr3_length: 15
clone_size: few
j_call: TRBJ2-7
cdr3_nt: TGTGCCAGCAGCGGGGCGGGACAGAGCTCCTACGAGCAGTACTTC
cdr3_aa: CASSGAGQSSYEQYF

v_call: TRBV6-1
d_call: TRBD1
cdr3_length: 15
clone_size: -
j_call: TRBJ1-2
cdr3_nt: TGTGCCAGCAGTGAAGAACAGGGGCCTAACTATGGCTACACCTTC
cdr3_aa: CASSEEQGPNYGYTF

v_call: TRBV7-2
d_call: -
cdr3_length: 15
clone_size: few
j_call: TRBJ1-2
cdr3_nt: TGTGCCAGCAGCCCTACACAGGGCAGGCATGGTGGCTACACCTTC
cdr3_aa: CASSPTQGRHGGYTF